This record concerns one T cell receptor beta chain sequence. The sample belongs to a study of T cell changes during pregnancy in multiple sclerosis. This CDR3 has 16 residues. Trimming cost V 0 bases and J 3 bases, with 15 bases left between them. Germline values: CDR1 LGHNA, CDR2 YNFKEQ. TCRdb's copy holds only in-frame clones and misses some; the assay was immunoSEQ multiplex PCR. The sample consists of under 50,000 clones, 92% of them appearing once. Sequencing used CD4+ T cells from peripheral blood mononuclear cells, obtained in the third trimester of pregnancy. This TCR derives from a female donor with multiple sclerosis, enrolled in a pregnancy study. V usage is TRBV4-2 and J usage is TRBJ2-7, with D maybe TRBD2 (6 bases). The CDR3, as DNA: TGTGCCAGCAGCCAAGATTGGGTAGCGGAGATCTACGAGCAGTACTTC. Its translation is CASSQDWVAEIYEQYF.